The 28 T cell receptor beta chains in this list originate from one sample, sequenced in a study of blood T cells in healthy people across ages. Through a sample-barcoded 5' primer and a J-beta primer mix, a second PCR was run for roughly 6 to 12 cycles. One entry per CDR3 protein, called by TCRdb with MiXCR from the 5' RACE reads. Of 870,000 or so distinct CDR3 sequences in the sample, about 30% were seen once. The sequencing input was blood. The receptors were sampled from a woman older than 75 in good health.

As regards this clonotype: Just one base apart from a much larger clone, this may be a read error. This sequence joins TRBV7-2 and TRBJ2-3; 11 bases align to TRBD1. The CDR3 runs to 13 residues. Germline values: CDR1 SGHTA, CDR2 FQGNSA. The CDR3 DNA is TGTGCCAACAGCCCAAACCGGGACAGGGGGAGGTATTTT. It translates to CANSPNRDRGRYF.

The V gene is TRBV7-2, the J gene TRBJ2-7, with 9 bases fitting TRBD2. The CDR3 totals 17 residues. Germline V gives CDR1 SGHTA, CDR2 FQGNSA. J lost 2 bases, V lost 1 base, and 9 bases had no gene match. The CDR3 DNA is TGTGCCAGCAGCTTAGATCCGGCTAGCGGGGACACCTACGAGCAGTACTTC. Translated, it gives CASSLDPASGDTYEQYF.

For this clonotype: One end of the junction fails to match germline, which may point to a read error. This chain joins TRBV12-3 or TRBV12-4 and TRBJ1-2; D remains unclear. CDR3 length: 13 residues. The CDR3 protein is CASSLTLRVGYAF. The CDR3 bases are TGTGCCAGCAGTTTAACCCTCCGGGTTGGCTACGCCTTC.

This clonotype was recorded at least ten times. The gene calls are TRBV12-3 or TRBV12-4 and TRBJ2-7; TRBD1 or TRBD2 may be the D gene (5 bases each). The CDR3 runs to 13 residues. Trimming pared 6 bases from V and 4 bases from J, leaving 13 bases between. The CDR3 DNA is TGTGCCAGCAGCCGGGACCCCCTATACGAGCAGTACTTC. It yields the protein CASSRDPLYEQYF.

This clonotype was found many times. The chain joins TRBV5-1 to TRBJ2-1; no reliable D call. The CDR3 sequence is 11 residues long. Germline V gene data show CDR1 as SGHRS and CDR2 as YFSETQ. Trimming took off 4 bases at V and 5 bases at J, with 4 bases between the two ends. The CDR3 here is CASSLHNEQFF. The CDR3 DNA reads as TGCGCCAGCAGCCTGCACAATGAGCAGTTCTTC.

The chain carries TRBV20-1 and TRBJ2-1; D possibly uses TRBD1 or TRBD2 (5 bases each). Trimming pared 0 bases from V and 7 bases from J, leaving 19 bases between. From germline, CDR1 is DFQATT and CDR2 SNEGSKA (reference sequence). The CDR3 has 16 residues. CDR3 region: CSARDPSNDEGNEQFF. CDR3 nucleotide sequence: TGCAGTGCTAGAGATCCGAGCAACGACGAGGGGAATGAGCAGTTCTTC.

A few counts support this clonotype. The chain couples TRBV20-1 to TRBJ1-5, with D possibly TRBD1 on 5 matching bases. The ends were cut back, 6 bases at V and 0 bases at J, with 18 bases in the middle. This CDR3 contains 16 residues. Germline V gene lookup returns CDR1 DFQATT and CDR2 SNEGSKA (reference sequence). CDR3 sequence: CSAPRAGDVSNQPQHF. The CDR3 DNA reads TGCAGTGCCCCACGGGCCGGGGACGTTAGCAATCAGCCCCAGCATTTT.

V and J are TRBV5-5 and TRBJ1-1; D unclear. Between the trimmed V and J ends, which lost 6 bases and 1 base, there was a span of 10 bases. Germline V CDR1 and CDR2: SGHKS, YYEKEE (reference sequence). This CDR3 is 13 amino acids long. The CDR3 sequence is CASINRGNTEAFF. The CDR3 region has the DNA TGTGCCAGCATAAATCGGGGGAACACTGAAGCTTTCTTT.

The genes are TRBV30 and TRBJ2-7; 10 bases line up with TRBD2. V dropped 5 bases and J dropped 3; count of bases not matched to a gene: 7. Germline assignment: CDR1 GTSNPN and CDR2 SVGIG (reference sequence). The CDR3 is 14 residues long. CDR3 nucleotide sequence: TGTGCCTGGTCAGCGGGGGGGTCCCGCTACGAGCAGTACTTC. It codes for CAWSAGGSRYEQYF.

Many counts were recorded for this clonotype. V and J are TRBV5-1 and TRBJ2-2, with 15 bases lining up with TRBD2. CDR1 is SGHRS, CDR2 YFSETQ, per germline. The CDR3 has 19 residues. Unmatched junction bases numbered 7, after V lost 4 bases and J lost 0 bases. The CDR3 is CASSPGTSGGHTNTGELFF. CDR3 in DNA: TGCGCCAGCAGCCCTGGGACTAGCGGGGGGCATACGAACACCGGGGAGCTGTTTTTT.

This clonotype has more than one count but fewer than ten. J is TRBJ1-6 and V is TRBV20-1, with a weak D call TRBD1 (5 bases). V lost 0 bases, J lost 2 bases, and 11 bases lay in between. The CDR3 runs to 16 residues. Germline V lookup: CDR1 DFQATT, CDR2 SNEGSKA (reference sequence). The CDR3 reads CSARDSGDPYNSPLHF. As DNA, the CDR3 is TGCAGTGCTAGAGATTCCGGGGACCCCTATAATTCACCCCTCCACTTT.

In this sample, this clonotype turned up many times. The chain couples TRBV7-2 to TRBJ1-6, with D perhaps TRBD1 (6 bases). The CDR3 runs to 15 residues. V lost 4 bases, J lost 3 bases, and 10 bases lay in between. The germline V gene has CDR1 SGHTA and CDR2 FQGNSA. CDR3: CASSSRGHYNSPLHF. The DNA of the CDR3 is TGTGCCAGCAGCTCCAGGGGACACTATAATTCACCCCTCCACTTT. The whole variable domain, filled in from reference TRBV7-2 and TRBJ1-6, reads GAGVSQSPSNKVTEKGKDVELRCDPISGHTALYWYRQSLGQGLEFLIYFQGNSAPDKSGLPSDRFSAERTGGSVSTLTIQRTQQEDSAVYLCASSSRGHYNSPLHFGNGTRLTVT.

The sample holds a few counts of this clonotype. The V call is TRBV24-1, the J call TRBJ1-5; D is uncertain. Between the trimmed V and J ends, which lost 5 bases and 5 bases, there was a span of 15 bases. This CDR3 spans 15 amino acids. CDR1 and CDR2 from the germline V gene are KGHDR and SFDVKD. The CDR3, as DNA: TGTGCCACCAGTGCCGGACCGGGGATCTATCAGCCCCAGCATTTT. This encodes CATSAGPGIYQPQHF.

The V and J genes are TRBV5-1 and TRBJ2-5; 8 nucleotides line up with TRBD2. Germline V gene data show CDR1 as SGHRS and CDR2 as YFSETQ. Trimming cost V 0 bases and J 11 bases; bases outside gene matches: 12. The CDR3 consists of 15 residues. The CDR3 region is CASSLAPGGHNEQYF. The DNA of the CDR3 is TGCGCCAGCAGCTTGGCTCCGGGGGGGCATAATGAGCAGTACTTC.

This clonotype showed up just a few times. It may be a read error: a sequence one base away is much more abundant. The rearrangement uses TRBV20-1 and TRBJ2-1; weak D call: TRBD2 (6 bases). From germline, CDR1 is DFQATT and CDR2 SNEGSKA (reference sequence). V was shortened by 3 bases and J by 13 bases, with 22 bases between the two germline ends. The CDR3 contains 14 residues. The CDR3 DNA reads TGCAGTGCTAGGATCGGAGGGGCGTGGGAGACCCAGTTCTTC. Its translation: CSARIGGAWETQFF.

The rearrangement links TRBV20-1 to TRBJ2-5; 9 bases match TRBD2. This CDR3 comprises 15 residues. In germline, CDR1 is DFQATT, CDR2 SNEGSKA (reference sequence). The V and J ends lost 0 bases and 3 bases, in that order; junction bases with no gene match: 5. CDR3 loop: CSARDLTSGKETQYF. In DNA form, the CDR3 reads TGCAGTGCTAGAGATCTGACTAGCGGAAAAGAGACCCAGTACTTC.

The V call is TRBV7-3, the J call TRBJ2-1; D possibly corresponds to TRBD2 (7 bases). This CDR3 is built from 15 residues. V lost 5 bases and J lost 7, with 18 bases in between. Germline V gives CDR1 SGHTA, CDR2 FQGTGA. CDR3 region: CASSPLGGAGNEQFF. The CDR3 DNA sequence: TGTGCCAGCAGCCCCCTGGGGGGGGCGGGGAATGAGCAGTTCTTC.

This clonotype showed up many times. J is TRBJ2-1 and V is TRBV2; the match to TRBD1 covers 12 bases. Germline lookup yields CDR1 SNHLY and CDR2 FYNNEI. The CDR3 is 15 amino acids. Germline trimming cut 6 bases from V and 7 bases from J; bases unmatched to any gene: 7. DNA for the CDR3: TGTGCCAGCAGCCGGGACAGGGGGCCGGGTAATGAGCAGTTCTTC. This encodes CASSRDRGPGNEQFF.

About this clonotype: A much bigger clone sits one base away, suggesting this may be a read error. The chain employs TRBV20-1 and TRBJ2-5; 8 positions match TRBD2. J gave up 2 bases and V 3 bases, and 8 bases lay outside the gene matches. This CDR3 contains 15 residues. Germline CDR1 reads DFQATT; CDR2 reads SNEGSKA (reference sequence). This CDR3 is CSARPLQRGQETQYF. CDR3 nucleotide sequence: TGCAGTGCTAGGCCCCTCCAGCGGGGGCAAGAGACCCAGTACTTC.

This clonotype was seen more than once but under ten times. The chain recombines TRBV6-2 or TRBV6-3 with TRBJ1-1, with D possibly being TRBD1 (6 bases). Germline V gene lookup returns CDR1 MNHEY and CDR2 SVGEGT. There are 16 residues in the CDR3. V was clipped by 7 bases and J by 3 bases, with 21 bases between them. In DNA, the CDR3 is TGTGCCAGCACCCACCGGGGGGGCTATCGACACACTGAAGCTTTCTTT. It yields the protein CASTHRGGYRHTEAFF.

This clonotype has ten or more counts. CDR3 coding DNA: TGTGCCAGCAGCTTGAGGCTTGCCAGCGTCTACGAGCAGTACTTC. Translated: CASSLRLASVYEQYF. The rearrangement joins TRBV5-5 to TRBJ2-7; no clear D. The CDR3 is 15 amino acids. Germline V gene sequence: CDR1 SGHKS, CDR2 YYEKEE (reference sequence). The V and J ends lost 1 base and 3 bases respectively, with 14 bases between them.

This clonotype occurred many times. The V and J genes are TRBV7-2 and TRBJ2-4, with D perhaps assigned TRBD1 or TRBD2 (5 bases each). This CDR3 is 13 amino acids long. CDR1 SGHTA and CDR2 FQGNSA come from the germline V gene. The V end was cut by 1 base, the J end by 7 bases, with 8 bases between. CDR3 sequence (DNA): TGTGCCAGCAGCTTAGGAGGGGTGAACATTCAGTACTTC. As protein: CASSLGGVNIQYF.

This clonotype was detected only a few times. The rearrangement uses TRBV6-4 and TRBJ2-3; 10 bases are shared with TRBD2. The CDR3 consists of 14 residues. Germline loops: CDR1 MRHNA, CDR2 SNTAGT. V was pared by 4 bases and J by 4 bases, with 2 bases of the junction left unmatched. The CDR3 spells CASSVGTSADTQYF. In nucleotides, the CDR3 is TGTGCCAGCAGTGTCGGGACTAGCGCAGATACGCAGTATTTT.

The chain employs TRBV18 and TRBJ2-1; D remains ambiguous. Trimming stripped 6 bases from V and 12 bases from J, with 15 bases between. The V gene's germline CDR1 is KGHSH and CDR2 LQKENI. This CDR3 is 12 amino acids long. The CDR3 DNA is TGTGCCAGCTCCCCTACCGACTCCAGGCAGTTCTTC. Translation: CASSPTDSRQFF.

This clonotype was seen a few times. The V and J genes are TRBV7-2 and TRBJ1-6; tentatively, D is TRBD1 (6 bases). The length of the CDR3 is 14 residues. Germline V gives CDR1 SGHTA, CDR2 FQGNSA. Trimming cost V 5 bases and J 9 bases, with 14 bases left between them. This CDR3 reads CASSLTGTGSPLHF. The CDR3 DNA follows: TGTGCCAGCAGCCTCACAGGGACCGGTTCACCCCTCCACTTT.

This clonotype was counted ten times or more. V and J are TRBV10-1 and TRBJ2-3; 7 bases agree with TRBD1. The CDR3 spans 14 residues. Germline assignment: CDR1 WNHNN and CDR2 SYGVQD (reference sequence). The V and J ends lost 4 bases and 1 base, in that order; junction bases with no gene match: 2. The CDR3 protein is CASSVGTGTDTQYF. Written as DNA, the CDR3 is TGCGCCAGCAGTGTGGGGACAGGCACAGATACGCAGTATTTT.

This clonotype was seen only a few times. As DNA, the CDR3 is TGTGCCAGCACCCGGGACAGCAATCAGCCCCAGCATTTT. It is translated as CASTRDSNQPQHF. V usage is TRBV7-9 and J usage is TRBJ1-5; maybe TRBD1 (5 bases). CDR1 is SEHNR and CDR2 is FQNEAQ in the germline V gene (reference sequence). The V and J ends lost 7 bases and 1 base respectively, with 8 bases between them. The CDR3 loop spans 13 amino acids.

The chain has TRBV7-9 and TRBJ1-4; D is perhaps TRBD1 (6 bases). The CDR3 has 14 residues. Trimming stripped 5 bases from V and 7 bases from J, with 14 bases between. From germline, CDR1 is SEHNR and CDR2 FQNEAQ (reference sequence). The CDR3 region is CASSPQGIGEKLFF. The CDR3 region has the DNA TGTGCCAGCAGCCCACAGGGCATTGGTGAAAAACTGTTTTTT.